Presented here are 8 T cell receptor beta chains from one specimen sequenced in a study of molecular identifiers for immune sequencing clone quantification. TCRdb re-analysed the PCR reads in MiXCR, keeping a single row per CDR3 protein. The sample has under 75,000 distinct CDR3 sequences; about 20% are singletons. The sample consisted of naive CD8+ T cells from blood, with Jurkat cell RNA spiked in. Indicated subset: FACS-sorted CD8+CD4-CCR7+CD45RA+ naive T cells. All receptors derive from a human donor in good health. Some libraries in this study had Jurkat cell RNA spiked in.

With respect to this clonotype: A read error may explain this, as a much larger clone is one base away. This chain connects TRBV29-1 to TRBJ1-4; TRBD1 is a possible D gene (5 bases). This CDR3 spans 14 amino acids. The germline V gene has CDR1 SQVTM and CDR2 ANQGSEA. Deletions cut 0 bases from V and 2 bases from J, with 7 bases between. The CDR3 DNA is TGCAGCGTTGAAGAAGCAGGGACTAATGAAAAACTGTTTTTT. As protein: CSVEEAGTNEKLFF.

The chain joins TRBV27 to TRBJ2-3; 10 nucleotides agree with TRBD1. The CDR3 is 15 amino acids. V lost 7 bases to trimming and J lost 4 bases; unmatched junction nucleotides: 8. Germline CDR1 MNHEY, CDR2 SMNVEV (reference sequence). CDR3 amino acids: CASTPGQGIADTQYF. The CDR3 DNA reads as TGTGCCAGCACTCCGGGACAGGGGATCGCAGATACGCAGTATTTT.

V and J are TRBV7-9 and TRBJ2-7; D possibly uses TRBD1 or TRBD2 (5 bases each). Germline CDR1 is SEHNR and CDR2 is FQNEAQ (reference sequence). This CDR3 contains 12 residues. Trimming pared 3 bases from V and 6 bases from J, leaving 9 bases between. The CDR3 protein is CASSFGTSEQYF. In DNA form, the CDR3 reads TGTGCCAGCAGCTTTGGGACGAGCGAGCAGTACTTC.

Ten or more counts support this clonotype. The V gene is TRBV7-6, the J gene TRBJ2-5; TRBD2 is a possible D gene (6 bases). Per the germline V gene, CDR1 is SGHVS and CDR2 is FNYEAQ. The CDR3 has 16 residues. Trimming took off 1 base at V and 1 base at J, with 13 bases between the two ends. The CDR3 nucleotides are TGTGCCAGCAGCTTAGGTATAGCGGAGATCCAAGAGACCCAGTACTTC. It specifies CASSLGIAEIQETQYF. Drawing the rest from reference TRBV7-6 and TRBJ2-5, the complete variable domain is GAGVSQSPRYKVTKRGQDVALRCDPISGHVSLYWYRQALGQGPEFLTYFNYEAQQDKSGLPNDRFSAERPEGSISTLTIQRTEQRDSAMYRCASSLGIAEIQETQYFGPGTRLLVL.

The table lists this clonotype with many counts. The CDR3 DNA is TGTGCCACCAGTGATTCCTGGACCCCCTACGAGCAGTACTTC. It is translated as CATSDSWTPYEQYF. This chain joins TRBV24-1 and TRBJ2-7; D is ambiguous. CDR1 KGHDR and CDR2 SFDVKD come from the germline V gene. The CDR3 contains 14 residues. V was shortened by 2 bases and J by 2 bases, with 9 bases between the two germline ends.

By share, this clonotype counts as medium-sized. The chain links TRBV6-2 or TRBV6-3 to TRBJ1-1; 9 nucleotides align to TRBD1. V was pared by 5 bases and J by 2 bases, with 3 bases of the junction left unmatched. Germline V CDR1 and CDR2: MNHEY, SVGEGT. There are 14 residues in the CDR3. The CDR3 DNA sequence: TGTGCCAGCAGTATGACAGGGGGTAACACTGAAGCTTTCTTT. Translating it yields CASSMTGGNTEAFF.

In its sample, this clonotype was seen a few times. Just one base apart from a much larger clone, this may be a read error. The chain's CDR3 is CASSLPWPPGELFF. CDR3 coding DNA: TGTGCCAGCAGCTTACCATGGCCCCCCGGGGAGCTGTTTTTT. V is TRBV7-9 and J is TRBJ2-2; D is unclear. There are 14 residues in the CDR3. Per germline, CDR1 SEHNR and CDR2 FQNEAQ (reference sequence). The V gene lost 2 bases and the J gene lost 6 bases, with 10 bases spanning the gap.

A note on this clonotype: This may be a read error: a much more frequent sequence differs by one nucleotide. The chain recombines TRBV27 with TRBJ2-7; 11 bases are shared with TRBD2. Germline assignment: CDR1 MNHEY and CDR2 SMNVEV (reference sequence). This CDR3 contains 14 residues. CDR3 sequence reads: CASSNLAGGHEQHF. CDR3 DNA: TGTGCCAGCAGTAACTTAGCGGGAGGGCACGAGCAGCACTTC.